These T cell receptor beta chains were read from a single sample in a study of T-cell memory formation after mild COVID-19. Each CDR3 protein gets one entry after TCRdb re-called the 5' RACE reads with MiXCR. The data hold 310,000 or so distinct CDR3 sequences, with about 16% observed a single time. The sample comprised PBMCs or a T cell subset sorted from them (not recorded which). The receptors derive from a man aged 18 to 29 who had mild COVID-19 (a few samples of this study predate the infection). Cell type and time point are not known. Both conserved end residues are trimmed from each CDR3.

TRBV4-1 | ASSQVKENNEQF
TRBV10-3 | AISDRADDEQY
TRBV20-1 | SASDVARDTEAF
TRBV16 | ASSQSTDYGYT
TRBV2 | ASSEGGYGYT
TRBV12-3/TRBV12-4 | ASSLGRGGIQY
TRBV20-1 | SASGMDYLNYGYT
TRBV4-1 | ASSQDVLAHEQF
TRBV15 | ATSREQYNEQF
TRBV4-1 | ASSQGTGVGQPQH
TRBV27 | ASTSPHYNSPLH
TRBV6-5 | ASRRDCGYT
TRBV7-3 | ASSSDGANEQF
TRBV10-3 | AILSATGELF
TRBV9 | ASSAPGLAVSTQY
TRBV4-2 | ASSQTYRGPQETQY
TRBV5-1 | ASSLGKAQNTEAF
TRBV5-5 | ASSQGANQETQY
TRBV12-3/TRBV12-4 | ASSLGGGRSYEQY
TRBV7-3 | ASSSRPVGDTQY
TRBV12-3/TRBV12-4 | ATTLANIQY
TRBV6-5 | ASSYLTSGYEQY
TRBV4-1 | ASSHLQGTDEAF
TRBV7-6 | ASSLESSGTQY
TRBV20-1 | SAPPAAGGYNEQF
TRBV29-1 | SVIASGSGANVLT
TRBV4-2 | ASRSGTEAF
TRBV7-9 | ASSLARDEDGYT
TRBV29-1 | SVDLAGKNTGELF
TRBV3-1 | ASSQLSRELF
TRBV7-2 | ASSLAQGGAETQY
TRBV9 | ASSPSPISTEAF
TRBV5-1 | ASSLTGPDNEKLF
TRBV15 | ATSREVGYSTDTQY
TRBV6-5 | ASSYGGGTQY
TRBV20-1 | SARDQGNTGELF
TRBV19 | ASSIPWNTEAF
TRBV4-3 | ASSQGEGQYSYNEQF
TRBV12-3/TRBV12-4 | ASSGTSGPKNIQY
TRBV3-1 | ASSQGFFRGNSKRETQY
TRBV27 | ASSFSTGNFATNEKLF